This record looks at one T cell receptor beta chain sequence and its context. The data derive from a study of technical replicates of blood from a few donors. The germline V and J ends were trimmed by 3 bases and 2 bases, with 12 bases remaining between them. This CDR3 has 14 amino acids. Germline-derived CDR1 and CDR2 are SGDLS and YYNGEE. Measured with immunoSEQ multiplex PCR; TCRdb has only the in-frame clones, and not every one. The sample holds around 72,000 clones, approximately 98% seen once. The genes are TRBV9 and TRBJ2-7; D gene uncertain. Sequences were obtained from T cells isolated from PBMCs. This TCR was sampled from a human donor in good health. The CDR3 region is CASSASTPTYEQYF. CDR3 nucleotides: TGTGCCAGCAGCGCCTCGACACCGACCTACGAGCAGTACTTC.